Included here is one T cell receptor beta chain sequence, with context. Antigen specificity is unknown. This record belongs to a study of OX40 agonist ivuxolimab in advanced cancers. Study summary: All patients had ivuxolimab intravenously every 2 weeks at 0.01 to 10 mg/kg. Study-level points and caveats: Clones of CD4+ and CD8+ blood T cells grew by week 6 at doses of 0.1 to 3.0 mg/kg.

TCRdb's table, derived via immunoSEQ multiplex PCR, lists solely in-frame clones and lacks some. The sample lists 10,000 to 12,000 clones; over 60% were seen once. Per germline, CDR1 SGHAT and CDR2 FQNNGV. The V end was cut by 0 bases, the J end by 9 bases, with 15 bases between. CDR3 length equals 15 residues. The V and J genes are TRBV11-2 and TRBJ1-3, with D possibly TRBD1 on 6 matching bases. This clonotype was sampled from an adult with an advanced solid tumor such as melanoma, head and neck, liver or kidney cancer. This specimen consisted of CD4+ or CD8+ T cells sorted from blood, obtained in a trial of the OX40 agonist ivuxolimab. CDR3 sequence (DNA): TGTGCCAGCAGCTTAGAGGCTTGGAAAGGGGGCACCATATATTTT. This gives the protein CASSLEAWKGGTIYF.